This TCR beta chain was recovered during a study of blood T cell repertoires in COVID-19. Study background: Samples representing acute and convalescent COVID-19 were sourced from the United States, Italy and Spain. The analysed material was cDNA or gDNA that came from T cells, B-cell-depleted T cells, or PBMCs.

The germline gives CDR1 LGHDT, CDR2 YNNKEL (reference sequence). The CDR3 length is 16 residues. V shed 3 bases and J 8 bases; nucleotides not matched to a gene: 8. Under the authors' procedure: Estimates of nucleated cell counts were drawn from the amplification of reference gene primers. Assay: immunoSEQ multiplex PCR; the TCRdb copy retains only in-frame clones and omits some. The DNA was the basis for D and trimming; V, J and clone size are from that table. Of about 250,000 clones listed, more than 70% are singletons. The chain couples TRBV3-1 (or the pseudogene TRBV3-2) to TRBJ2-1; TRBD2 matches 12 bases. Sample: peripheral blood. The source is an elderly man with acute or convalescent COVID-19. The chain's CDR3 is CASSHPTSGRGHEQFF. For the CDR3, the DNA is TGTGCCAGCAGCCACCCGACTAGCGGGAGAGGCCATGAGCAGTTCTTC.